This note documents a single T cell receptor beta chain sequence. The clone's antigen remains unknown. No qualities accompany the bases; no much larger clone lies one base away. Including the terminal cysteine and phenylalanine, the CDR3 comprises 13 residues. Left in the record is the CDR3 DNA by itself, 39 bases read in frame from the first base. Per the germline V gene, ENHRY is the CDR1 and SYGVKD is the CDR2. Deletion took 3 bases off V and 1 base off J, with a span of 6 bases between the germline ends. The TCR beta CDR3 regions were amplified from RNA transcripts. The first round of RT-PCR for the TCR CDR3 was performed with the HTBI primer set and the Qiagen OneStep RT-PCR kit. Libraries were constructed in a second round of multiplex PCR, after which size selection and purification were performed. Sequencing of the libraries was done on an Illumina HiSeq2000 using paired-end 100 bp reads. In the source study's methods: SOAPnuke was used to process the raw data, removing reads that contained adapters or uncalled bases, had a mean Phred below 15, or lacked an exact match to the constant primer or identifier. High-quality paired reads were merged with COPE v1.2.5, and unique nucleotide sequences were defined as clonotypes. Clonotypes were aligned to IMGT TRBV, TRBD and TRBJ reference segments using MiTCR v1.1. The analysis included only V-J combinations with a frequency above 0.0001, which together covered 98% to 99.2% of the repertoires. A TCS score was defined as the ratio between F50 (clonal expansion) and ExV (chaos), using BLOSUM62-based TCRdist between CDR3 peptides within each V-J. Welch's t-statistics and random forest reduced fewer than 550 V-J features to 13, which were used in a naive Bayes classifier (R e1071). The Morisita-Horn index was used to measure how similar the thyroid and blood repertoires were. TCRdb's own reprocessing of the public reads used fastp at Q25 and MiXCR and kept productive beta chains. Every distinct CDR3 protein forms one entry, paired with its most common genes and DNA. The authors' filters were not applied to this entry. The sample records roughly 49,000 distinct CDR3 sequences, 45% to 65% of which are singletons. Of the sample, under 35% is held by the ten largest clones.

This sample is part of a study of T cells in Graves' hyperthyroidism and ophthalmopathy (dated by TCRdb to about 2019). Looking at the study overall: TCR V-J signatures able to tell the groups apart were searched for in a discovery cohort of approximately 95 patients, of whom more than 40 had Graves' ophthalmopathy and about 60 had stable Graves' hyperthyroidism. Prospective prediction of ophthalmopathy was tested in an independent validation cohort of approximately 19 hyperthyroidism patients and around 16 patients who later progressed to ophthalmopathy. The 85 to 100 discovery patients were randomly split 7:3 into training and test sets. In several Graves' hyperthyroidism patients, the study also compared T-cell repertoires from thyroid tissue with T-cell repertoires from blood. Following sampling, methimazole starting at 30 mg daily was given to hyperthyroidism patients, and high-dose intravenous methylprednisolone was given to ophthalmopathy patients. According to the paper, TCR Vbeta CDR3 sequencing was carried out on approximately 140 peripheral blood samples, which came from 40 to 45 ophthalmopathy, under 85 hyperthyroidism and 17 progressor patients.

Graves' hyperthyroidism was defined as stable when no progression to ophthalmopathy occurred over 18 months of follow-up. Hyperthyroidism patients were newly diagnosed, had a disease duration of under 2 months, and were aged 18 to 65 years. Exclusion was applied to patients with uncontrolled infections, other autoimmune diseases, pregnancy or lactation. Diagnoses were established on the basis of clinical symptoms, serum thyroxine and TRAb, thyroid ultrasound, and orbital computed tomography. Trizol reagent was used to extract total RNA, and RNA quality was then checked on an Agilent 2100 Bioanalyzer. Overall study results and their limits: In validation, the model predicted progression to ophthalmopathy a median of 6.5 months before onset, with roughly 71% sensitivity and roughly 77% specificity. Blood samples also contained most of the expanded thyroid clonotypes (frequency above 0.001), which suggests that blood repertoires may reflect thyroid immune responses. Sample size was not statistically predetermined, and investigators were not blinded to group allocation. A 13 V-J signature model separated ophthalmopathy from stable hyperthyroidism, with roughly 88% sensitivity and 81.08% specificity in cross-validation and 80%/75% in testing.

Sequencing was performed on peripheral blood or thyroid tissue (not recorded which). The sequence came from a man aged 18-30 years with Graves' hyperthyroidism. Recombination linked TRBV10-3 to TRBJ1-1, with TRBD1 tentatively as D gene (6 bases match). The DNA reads TGTGCCATCAGTGAACAGGGGAACACTGAAGCTTTCTTT. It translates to CAISEQGNTEAFF.